These 23 T cell receptor beta chains were sequenced from one sample in a study of CD8 T cells in Susac syndrome. RNA, at about 0.45 to 1 ug, was reverse transcribed with random hexamers. TCRdb redid the calling of the immunoSEQ multiplex PCR reads with MiXCR, one entry per CDR3 protein. The table lists tens of thousands of distinct CDR3 sequences, just under 95% of them singletons, with 0.2% to 0.3% in the top ten. The sample consisted of CD8+ T cells from PBMCs. These receptors were obtained from a human donor in good health.

The chain combines TRBV5-1 with TRBJ1-1; a possible D gene is TRBD1 (5 bases). CDR3 length: 14 amino acids. Looked up from germline, CDR1 is SGHRS and CDR2 is YFSETQ. Trimming stripped 0 bases from V and 5 bases from J, with 11 bases between. The CDR3 is CASSLGGPGTEAFF. CDR3 DNA: TGCGCCAGCAGCTTGGGGGGCCCGGGGACTGAAGCTTTCTTT.

This rearrangement joins TRBV27 to TRBJ1-1, with TRBD1 matching over 7 bases. The CDR3 has 16 residues. With 0 bases clipped from V and 0 bases from J, the junction kept 4 bases outside the gene matches. Per germline, CDR1 MNHEY and CDR2 SMNVEV (reference sequence). For the CDR3, the DNA is TGTGCCAGCAGTTTATCAGGGGGCTGGGTGAACACTGAAGCTTTCTTT. This encodes CASSLSGGWVNTEAFF.

This chain joins TRBV6-1 and TRBJ2-7; D is possibly TRBD1 (6 bases). Between the trimmed V and J ends, which lost 0 bases and 0 bases, there was a span of 9 bases. There are 15 residues in the CDR3. CDR1 and CDR2 from the germline V gene are MNHNS and SASEGT. For the CDR3, the DNA is TGTGCCAGCAGTGAAGCGGAAGGGGGCTCCTACGAGCAGTACGTC. Protein: CASSEAEGGSYEQYV.

The rearrangement uses TRBV12-3 or TRBV12-4 and TRBJ2-6; 13 bases fit TRBD2. CDR3 size: 19 residues. The V gene end was trimmed by 6 bases and the J gene end by 0 bases; junction bases not matched to a gene: 8. The CDR3 here is CASSYSGTSGTSGANVLTF. CDR3 coding DNA: TGTGCCAGCAGCTATAGTGGGACTAGCGGGACCTCTGGGGCCAACGTCCTGACTTTC.

This chain joins TRBV15 and TRBJ2-7; 9 nucleotides align to TRBD1. Germline loops: CDR1 LNHNV, CDR2 YYDKDF (reference sequence). The CDR3 has 15 amino acids. V shed 1 base, J shed 2 bases, and the junction held 3 bases outside the gene matches. The CDR3 nucleotides read TGTGCCACCAGCAGAGTGGACAGGGGTCCCTACGAGCAGTACGTC. This codes for CATSRVDRGPYEQYV.

The V gene is TRBV18, the J gene TRBJ2-1; possibly TRBD2 for D (5 bases). Germline V CDR1 and CDR2: KGHSH, LQKENI. The CDR3 consists of 16 residues. V was cut by 2 bases and J by 7 bases, with 18 bases left in between. The CDR3 nucleotides read TGTGCCAGCTCACCAGGGGTTGCGGGTAGATGGAATGAGCAGTTCTTC. Translating gives CASSPGVAGRWNEQFF. The full variable domain, with the rest looked up from reference TRBV18 and TRBJ2-1, is NAGVMQNPRHLVRRRGQEARLRCSPMKGHSHVYWYRQLPEEGLKFMVYLQKENIIDESGMPKERFSAEFPKEGPSILRIQQVVRGDSAAYFCASSPGVAGRWNEQFFGPGTRLTVL.

The J gene is TRBJ1-1, the V gene TRBV29-1; D uncertain. Per germline, CDR1 SQVTM and CDR2 ANQGSEA. CDR3 size: 11 residues. V shed 3 bases and J shed 6 bases, with 8 bases lying between them. CDR3 sequence (DNA): TGCAGCGTTGATACAGTCCCTGAAGCTTTCTTT. This sequence encodes CSVDTVPEAFF.

The chain employs TRBV29-1 and TRBJ2-1; D remains unclear. The CDR3 extends over 12 amino acids. V lost 7 bases and J lost 5, with 12 bases in between. The germline V gene encodes CDR1 SQVTM and CDR2 ANQGSEA. The CDR3 here is CSGGRLNNEQFF. The CDR3 DNA reads TGCAGCGGGGGAAGGCTAAACAATGAGCAGTTCTTC.

The chain carries TRBV30 and TRBJ1-5; no firm D call. Per the germline V gene, CDR1 is GTSNPN and CDR2 is SVGIG (reference sequence). The CDR3 loop spans 13 amino acids. Trimming took off 0 bases at V and 9 bases at J, with 12 bases between the two ends. Written as DNA, the CDR3 is TGTGCCTGGAGTGTAGACGGCATAAGGCCCCAGCATTTT. Protein product: CAWSVDGIRPQHF.

The CDR3 reads CATSGGRGIYNEQFF. CDR3 sequence (DNA): TGTGCCACCAGCGGCGGCAGGGGGATCTACAATGAGCAGTTCTTC. This chain uses TRBV15 with TRBJ2-1; 7 bases line up with TRBD1. The CDR3 sequence is 15 residues long. Germline V gene sequence: CDR1 LNHNV, CDR2 YYDKDF (reference sequence). The V gene end was trimmed by 5 bases and the J gene end by 3 bases; junction bases not matched to a gene: 7.

The chain is built from TRBV28 and TRBJ2-1, with 8 positions matching TRBD2. CDR3 length: 15 residues. V was clipped by 10 bases and J by 10 bases; unmatched bases: 18. The germline gives CDR1 MDHEN, CDR2 SYDVKM. CDR3 protein: CATFASGRVRVEQFF. The CDR3 nucleotides are TGTGCCACCTTTGCCAGCGGGAGAGTCCGGGTCGAGCAGTTCTTC.

The chain joins TRBV5-8 to TRBJ2-4; 10 positions match TRBD1. The CDR3 spans 14 residues. Germline V gene lookup returns CDR1 SGHTS and CDR2 YDEGEE. V shed 1 base, J shed 13 bases, and the junction held 8 bases outside the gene matches. The CDR3 DNA reads as TGTGCCAGCAGCTTGAGAACGACAGGGGGCGTGCAGTACTTC. It codes for CASSLRTTGGVQYF.

The chain links TRBV7-9 to TRBJ1-1; D ambiguous. The CDR3 spans 15 residues. V dropped 6 bases and J dropped 1 base, with 15 bases sitting between them. Germline loops: CDR1 SEHNR, CDR2 FQNEAQ (reference sequence). The CDR3 DNA sequence: TGTGCCAGCAGACCCTATCAATATGCGAACACTGAAGCTTTCTTT. This gives the protein CASRPYQYANTEAFF.

The chain joins TRBV5-1 to TRBJ1-5, with 10 bases aligning to TRBD1. The CDR3 consists of 15 residues. The V gene end was trimmed by 3 bases and the J gene end by 2 bases; junction bases not matched to a gene: 2. Germline values: CDR1 SGHRS, CDR2 YFSETQ. CDR3 region: CASSYGTGGNQPQHF. Written as DNA, the CDR3 is TGCGCCAGCAGCTACGGGACAGGGGGCAATCAGCCCCAGCATTTT.

The chain recombines TRBV18 with TRBJ2-5; TRBD1 might be the D (5 bases). Germline assignment: CDR1 KGHSH and CDR2 LQKENI. This CDR3 region has 14 residues. V gave up 3 bases and J gave up 3 bases, with 11 bases separating them. The CDR3 loop reads CASSPTEIEETQYF. CDR3 DNA: TGTGCCAGCTCACCGACAGAGATTGAAGAGACCCAGTACTTC.

The V call is TRBV6-5, the J call TRBJ1-1; D perhaps matches TRBD1 (6 bases). In germline, CDR1 is MNHEY, CDR2 SVGAGI. This CDR3 has 15 amino acids. The V end was cut by 6 bases, the J end by 5 bases, with 19 bases between. The CDR3 protein is CASRTRGGFKTEAFF. The CDR3 nucleotides read TGTGCCAGCAGAACGAGAGGGGGTTTCAAGACTGAAGCTTTCTTT.

This rearrangement joins TRBV15 to TRBJ1-6; possible D gene TRBD1, 5 bases. V gave up 4 bases and J gave up 0 bases, with 10 bases separating them. CDR1 is LNHNV, CDR2 YYDKDF, per germline (reference sequence). CDR3 length equals 16 residues. CDR3 amino acids: CATSTDRSSYNSPLHF. In DNA, the CDR3 is TGTGCCACCAGCACCGACAGAAGCTCCTATAATTCACCCCTCCACTTT.

This clonotype was seen just once. V and J are TRBV5-6 and TRBJ1-2; D ambiguous. The CDR3 spans 13 residues. Germline V gene sequence: CDR1 SGHDT, CDR2 YYEEEE. Trimming removed 0 bases from V and 8 bases from J, with 11 bases in between. The CDR3 DNA sequence: TGTGCCAGCAGCTTGGGGACTCGATACGGCTACACCTTC. Translation: CASSLGTRYGYTF. The full variable domain, completed using reference TRBV5-6 and TRBJ1-2, is DAGVTQSPTHLIKTRGQQVTLRCSPKSGHDTVSWYQQALGQGPQFIFQYYEEEERQRGNFPDRFSGHQFPNYSSELNVNALLLGDSALYLCASSLGTRYGYTFGSGTRLTVV.

The chain is built from TRBV7-7 and TRBJ2-7; maybe TRBD1 (5 bases). From germline, CDR1 is SSHAT and CDR2 FNYEAQ (reference sequence). This CDR3 comprises 13 residues. Here the CDR3 DNA reads TGTGCTAGCAGCTTGTTCCAGGGATACGAGCAGTACGTC. Residues: CASSLFQGYEQYV.

The chain recombines TRBV3-1 with TRBJ2-1; no reliable D call. The CDR3 covers 18 residues. Germline assignment: CDR1 LGHDT and CDR2 YNNKEL (reference sequence). V shed 0 bases and J shed 10 bases, with 25 bases lying between them. CDR3 region: CASSQESGWGDAGAEQFF. The CDR3 coding sequence is TGTGCCAGCAGCCAAGAATCCGGTTGGGGTGATGCCGGAGCGGAGCAGTTCTTC.

This rearrangement joins TRBV27 to TRBJ2-1, with D possibly being TRBD2 (6 bases). Trimming left V 2 bases short and J 7 bases short, with 9 bases between. CDR1 and CDR2 from the germline V gene are MNHEY and SMNVEV (reference sequence). The CDR3 sequence is 13 residues long. CDR3 residues: CASSLLAGNEQFF. Written as DNA, the CDR3 is TGTGCCAGCAGTTTACTGGCGGGAAATGAGCAGTTCTTC.

This sequence joins TRBV7-9 and TRBJ2-7, with 8 positions matching TRBD1. From germline, CDR1 is SEHNR and CDR2 FQNEAQ (reference sequence). The V and J ends lost 3 bases and 5 bases, in that order; junction bases with no gene match: 12. This CDR3 is 16 amino acids long. CDR3 region: CASSLGQVNLWDEQYF. CDR3 nucleotide sequence: TGTGCCAGCAGCTTGGGACAGGTGAACCTCTGGGACGAGCAGTACTTC.

The CDR3 spells CASRLTGYNEQFF. CDR3 nucleotide sequence: TGTGCCAGCAGGTTGACAGGCTACAATGAGCAGTTCTTC. V and J are TRBV3-1 and TRBJ2-1; TRBD1 is a possible D gene (6 bases). Germline V gene data show CDR1 as LGHDT and CDR2 as YNNKEL (reference sequence). V was shortened by 6 bases and J by 3 bases, with 9 bases between the two germline ends. This CDR3 comprises 13 residues.